A single sample is the source of the 3 T cell receptor beta chains below, sequenced in a study of T cell responses to AZD1222 COVID-19 vaccine. Assay: immunoSEQ multiplex PCR; the TCRdb copy retains only in-frame clones and omits some. Among approximately 130,000 clones, 85% to 90% were seen once, and the ten largest hold around 30%. The input for sequencing was peripheral blood, taken on day 0 of AZD1222 vaccination. These receptors came from an adult in good health.

This chain connects TRBV29-1 to TRBJ2-3; D may be TRBD2 (6 bases). Trimming pared 0 bases from V and 0 bases from J, leaving 7 bases between. The CDR3 runs to 14 residues. CDR1 and CDR2 from the germline V gene are SQVTM and ANQGSEA. The CDR3, as DNA: TGCAGCGTTGAAGAGGGGACTAGCACAGATACGCAGTATTTT. Translating it yields CSVEEGTSTDTQYF.

This chain connects TRBV30 to TRBJ2-7; 11 bases line up with TRBD2. The CDR3 is 13 amino acids. The ends lost 2 bases at V and 6 bases at J; junction bases unmatched: 3. Germline loops: CDR1 GTSNPN, CDR2 SVGIG (reference sequence). This CDR3 reads CAWSRLAGTEQYF. The CDR3 bases are TGTGCCTGGAGTCGACTAGCGGGAACCGAGCAGTACTTC.

This clone was seen only a few times. CDR3 bases: TGTGCCAGCGGACAGAGCTCCTACGAGCAGTACTTC. Its translation is CASGQSSYEQYF. V and J are TRBV27 and TRBJ2-7, with a weak D call TRBD1 (6 bases). Germline V gene sequence: CDR1 MNHEY, CDR2 SMNVEV (reference sequence). V was cut by 8 bases and J by 0 bases, with 8 bases left in between. This CDR3 region has 12 residues.